The rows below give T cell receptor beta chains drawn from one sample of a study of T cell repertoires in cytomegalovirus infection. TCRdb ran MiXCR on the reads and lists one entry per CDR3 protein. The data hold some 560,000 distinct CDR3 sequences, with 40% observed a single time. No antigen is known for these receptors. Material: cultured PBMCs, obtained from culture after CMV antigen stimulation. These receptors came from a human donor in good health (CMV status not recorded). Some clones in this sample may be carry-over from other donors' samples. Both conserved end residues are part of each CDR3. A D gene is named only where the DNA matches it firmly. Some rows have no size entry. The others give once, few or many, or a class for an expanded clone.

D gene	clone size	V gene	J gene	CDR3 protein	CDR3 DNA
.	.	TRBV12-3/TRBV12-4	TRBJ2-5	CASSFTGVETQYF	TGTGCCAGCAGTTTTACAGGAGTAGAGACCCAGTACTTC
.	few	TRBV6-1	TRBJ2-1	CASSELGSYNEQFF	TGTGCCAGCAGTGAACTGGGCTCCTACAATGAGCAGTTCTTC
.	once	TRBV10-3	TRBJ1-6	CAISEEKVPSPLHF	TGTGCCATCAGTGAGGAGAAGGTACCATCACCCCTCCACTTT
.	.	TRBV4-1	TRBJ2-1	CASSQDQKGLAFF	TGCGCCAGCAGCCAAGATCAGAAGGGGCTGGCGTTCTTC
TRBD2	many	TRBV7-2	TRBJ2-1	CASSRGLAGGGDEQFF	TGTGCCAGCAGCAGGGGGCTAGCGGGGGGGGGCGATGAGCAGTTCTTC
.	few	TRBV7-6	TRBJ2-3	CATGKGDTQYF	TGTGCCACGGGGAAGGGAGATACGCAGTATTTT
.	.	TRBV5-6	TRBJ2-2	CASSDETGELFF	TGTGCCAGCAGCGATGAGACCGGGGAGCTGTTTTTT
.	few	TRBV7-2	TRBJ2-3	CASSFIFSTDTQYF	TGTGCCAGCAGCTTTATCTTTAGCACAGATACGCAGTATTTT
TRBD2	.	TRBV7-9	TRBJ2-7	CASSSTALLAGGDEQYF	TGTGCCAGCAGCTCGACTGCCCTACTAGCGGGAGGAGACGAGCAGTACTTC
.	.	TRBV28	TRBJ2-4	CASSLPGAVAKNIQYF	TGTGCCAGCAGTCTCCCCGGGGCCGTAGCCAAAAACATTCAGTACTTC
.	.	TRBV12-3/TRBV12-4	TRBJ2-1	CASSPGADEQFF	TGTGCCAGCTCTCCGGGGGCCGATGAGCAGTTCTTC
TRBD2	.	TRBV20-1	TRBJ2-3	CSARRSSGGRTDTQYF	TGCAGTGCTAGAAGGTCTAGCGGGGGACGCACAGATACGCAGTATTTT
.	.	TRBV20-1	TRBJ1-5	CSAPRDPGSNQPQHF	TGCAGTGCTCCGCGAGACCCCGGGAGCAATCAGCCCCAGCATTTT
TRBD2	.	TRBV7-9	TRBJ2-5	CASSFIRVAGDTGETQYF	TGTGCCAGCAGCTTTATCCGAGTTGCGGGGGATACTGGAGAGACCCAGTACTTC
.	few	TRBV7-2	TRBJ2-1	CASKDASSYNEQFF	TGTGCCAGCAAGGACGCAAGCTCCTACAATGAGCAGTTCTTC
.	few	TRBV7-2	TRBJ2-5	CASSQGGRETQYF	TGTGCCAGCAGCCAGGGGGGCCGGGAGACCCAGTACTTC
.	.	TRBV27	TRBJ1-4	CASSPRTSTATNEKLFF	TGTGCCAGCAGTCCTCGGACGTCAACGGCAACTAATGAAAAACTGTTTTTT
TRBD2	.	TRBV7-9	TRBJ2-1	CASSLGQGLAGNEQFF	TGTGCCAGCAGCTTAGGCCAGGGACTAGCGGGGAATGAGCAGTTCTTC
TRBD2	.	TRBV19	TRBJ2-1	CASQTSDNEQFF	TGTGCCAGCCAGACTAGCGACAATGAGCAGTTCTTC
.	few	TRBV7-2	TRBJ1-6	CASSLERRSPLHF	TGTGCCAGCAGCTTAGAACGGAGATCACCCCTCCACTTT
.	.	TRBV10-3	TRBJ1-1	CAIRDSTDEAFF	TGTGCCATCAGAGACTCTACCGATGAAGCTTTCTTT
TRBD2	few	TRBV7-2	TRBJ2-2	CASSKRTSGRTGELFF	TGTGCCAGCAGCAAGAGGACTAGCGGGAGAACCGGGGAGCTGTTTTTT
.	once	TRBV5-1	TRBJ1-2	CASSKGRQTPNYGYTF	TGCGCCAGCAGCAAAGGGCGACAGACTCCCAACTATGGCTACACCTTC
.	few	TRBV12-5	TRBJ1-1	CASHLNGNTEAFF	TGTGCCTCCCATTTGAACGGAAACACTGAAGCTTTCTTT
.	once	TRBV4-1	TRBJ2-7	CASSSTYPHEQYF	TGCGCCAGCAGCTCCACCTATCCCCACGAGCAGTACTTC
.	few	TRBV7-8	TRBJ2-2	CATSAGRNTGELFF	TGTGCCACCTCGGCGGGGCGGAACACCGGGGAGCTGTTTTTT
TRBD2	.	TRBV15	TRBJ2-5	CATSSWGSSGSLLETQYF	TGTGCCACCAGCTCCTGGGGGTCAAGCGGGAGCCTTCTGGAGACCCAGTACTTC
.	.	TRBV11-2	TRBJ2-1	CASRRPFPARFNEQFF	TGTGCCAGCCGCCGACCCTTCCCCGCCCGCTTCAATGAGCAGTTCTTC
.	few	TRBV7-2	TRBJ1-1	CASSFIRETEAFF	TGTGCCAGCAGCTTCATCCGAGAAACTGAAGCTTTCTTT
.	.	TRBV6-2/TRBV6-3	TRBJ2-1	CASSYGLACFF	TGTGCCAGCAGTTACGGGCTAGCCTGCTTCTTC
TRBD2	.	TRBV20-1	TRBJ2-7	CSAPLAGVYEQYF	TGCAGTGCTCCGCTAGCGGGTGTCTACGAGCAGTACTTC
TRBD2	.	TRBV5-1	TRBJ2-5	CASRGLEGEQETQYF	TGCGCCAGCAGGGGACTAGAAGGGGAGCAAGAGACCCAGTACTTC
TRBD1	many	TRBV6-1	TRBJ2-1	CASSEGSTGVNEQFF	TGTGCCAGCAGTGAAGGGTCAACAGGGGTCAATGAGCAGTTCTTC
TRBD1	.	TRBV7-2	TRBJ2-7	CATSPVRGYEQYF	TGTGCCACCTCCCCGGTCAGGGGGTACGAGCAGTACTTC
.	few	TRBV7-6	TRBJ1-1	CASSSIGTEAFF	TGTGCCAGCAGCTCCATCGGGACTGAAGCTTTCTTT
.	few	TRBV9	TRBJ1-6	CASSVDRVQGRNSPLHF	TGTGCCAGCAGCGTAGACCGGGTACAGGGACGGAATTCACCCCTCCACTTT
.	.	TRBV7-2	TRBJ2-7	CASSLAPGKEVYEQYF	TGTGCCAGCAGCTTAGCGCCAGGGAAAGAAGTCTACGAGCAGTACTTC
.	few	TRBV4-3	TRBJ1-4	CASSQALGTNEKLFF	TGCGCCAGCAGCCAAGCGTTAGGAACTAATGAAAAACTGTTTTTT
.	few	TRBV12-3/TRBV12-4	TRBJ2-1	CASSLGQLQTYNEQFF	TGTGCCAGCAGTTTGGGGCAGCTCCAAACCTACAATGAGCAGTTCTTC
.	.	TRBV7-6	TRBJ2-2	CASSPRGPGELFF	TGTGCCAGCAGCCCCAGGGGTCCCGGGGAGCTGTTTTTT
.	.	TRBV4-2	TRBJ1-5	CASSSARGGNQPQHF	TGTGCCAGCAGCTCAGCAAGGGGGGGCAATCAGCCCCAGCATTTT
.	few	TRBV7-2	TRBJ1-1	CASSVWDTNTEAFF	TGTGCCAGCAGCGTGTGGGATACGAACACTGAAGCTTTCTTT
TRBD2	.	TRBV10-3	TRBJ2-1	CAINPGGRATHAPYNEQFF	TGTGCCATAAACCCTGGCGGGAGGGCTACACATGCGCCATACAATGAGCAGTTCTTC
.	.	TRBV24-1	TRBJ2-1	CATSDGDTQFF	TGTGCCACCAGTGACGGAGACACGCAGTTCTTC
TRBD1	few	TRBV11-2	TRBJ1-6	CASSLAVPGTGSSPLHF	TGTGCCAGCAGCTTAGCGGTTCCAGGGACAGGGTCATCACCCCTCCACTTT
.	few	TRBV7-9	TRBJ2-1	CASSSFSGVSSYNEQFF	TGTGCCAGCAGCTCCTTTAGCGGTGTTAGCTCCTACAATGAGCAGTTCTTC
.	few	TRBV7-2	TRBJ1-2	CASSLPTGPNFTF	TGTGCCAGCAGCTTACCCACAGGGCCCAACTTTACCTTC
TRBD2	.	TRBV29-1	TRBJ2-1	CSKLADNEQFF	TGCAGCAAACTAGCGGATAATGAGCAGTTCTTC
.	.	TRBV7-2	TRBJ2-5	CASSLMGSGETQYF	TGTGCCAGCAGCTTAATGGGATCAGGGGAGACCCAGTACTTC
.	many	TRBV7-2	TRBJ1-6	CASSLAGVGNSPLHF	TGTGCCAGCAGCTTAGCAGGGGTAGGGAATTCACCCCTCCACTTT
TRBD2	.	TRBV19	TRBJ2-3	CASSWGTTRSTDTQYF	TGTGCCAGTAGTTGGGGGACTACCCGTAGCACAGATACGCAGTATTTT
.	.	TRBV12-3/TRBV12-4	TRBJ1-1	CATESRDGNTEAFF	TGTGCCACCGAATCAAGGGACGGGAACACTGAAGCTTTCTTT
TRBD2	once	TRBV27	TRBJ2-3	CASSSPGGPYTQYF	TGTGCCAGCAGTTCTCCGGGAGGGCCGTATACGCAGTATTTT
.	.	TRBV15	TRBJ2-1	CATSRAPAGGQFF	TGTGCCACCAGCAGAGCCCCAGCCGGGGGGCAGTTCTTC
TRBD2	.	TRBV7-2	TRBJ2-7	CASSQRTSGSSYEQYF	TGTGCCAGCAGCCAAAGGACTAGCGGAAGCTCCTACGAGCAGTACTTC